Following are 2 T cell receptor beta chains from one sample sequenced in a study of T cells expressing NK-cell markers. TCRdb re-called the 5' RACE reads; one entry per CDR3 protein, DNA not given. This sample contains 300,000 or so distinct CDR3 sequences. Sequencing used blood T cells: a sorted CD56 or NKG2C T cell subset, CD4+ or CD8+ T cells, or bulk PBMC T cells (not recorded which). These receptors originate from a woman aged 18 to 69 in good health.

The rearrangement links TRBV20-1 to TRBJ2-2; TCRdb calls TRBD1, which cannot be checked without DNA. CDR3 size: 16 residues. Germline CDR1 and CDR2: DFQATT and SNEGSKA (reference sequence). CDR3 sequence reads: CSATKAGTARSGELFF.

This chain links TRBV5-1 with TRBJ2-2; the TCRdb D gene call, TRBD1, has no DNA to confirm it. Germline-derived CDR1 and CDR2 are SGHRS and YFSETQ. This CDR3 has 14 residues. CDR3 sequence reads: CASSVPTTSGELFF.